One sample yielded the 5 T cell receptor beta chains listed below, sequenced in a study of T-cell memory formation after mild COVID-19. TCRdb called the 5' RACE reads again in MiXCR, with one record for every CDR3 protein. This sample has hundreds of thousands of distinct CDR3 sequences, with around 27% found just once. Sequenced material: PBMCs or a T cell subset sorted from them (not recorded which). These receptors were taken from an adult woman who had mild COVID-19 (a few samples of this study predate the infection). Cell type and time point are not known.

This chain joins TRBV11-3 and TRBJ2-3; D gene unclear. This CDR3 contains 15 residues. With 0 bases removed from V and 0 bases from J, the gap between germline ends came to 7 bases. Per the germline V gene, CDR1 is SGHNT and CDR2 is YENEEA. CDR3 DNA sequence: TGTGCCAGCAGCTTAGAAGGGTCCAGCACAGATACGCAGTATTTT. Translation: CASSLEGSSTDTQYF.

Only a few counts were recorded for this clonotype. This chain uses TRBV5-1 with TRBJ2-4, with D possibly matching TRBD1 (5 bases). Germline V CDR1 and CDR2: SGHRS, YFSETQ. V lost 0 bases to trimming and J lost 8 bases, with 12 bases between them. The CDR3 covers 14 residues. The CDR3 spells CASSLGIDRDIQYF. For the CDR3, the DNA is TGCGCCAGCAGCTTGGGGATAGACAGAGACATTCAGTACTTC.

The chain is built from TRBV12-3 or TRBV12-4 and TRBJ1-1, with unresolved D. The CDR3 covers 13 residues. V was trimmed by 6 bases and J by 5 bases, leaving 13 bases between them. The CDR3 sequence: CASSSLLGTEAFF. As DNA, the CDR3 is TGTGCCAGCAGCTCCCTCTTGGGGACTGAAGCTTTCTTT.

The CDR3 DNA reads TGCGCCAGCAGCTTGGATGGTAGCGGGGGTCCTACCCAGTACTTC. Residues: CASSLDGSGGPTQYF. The chain has TRBV5-1 and TRBJ2-5; 9 nucleotides align to TRBD2. Germline V gives CDR1 SGHRS, CDR2 YFSETQ. This CDR3 is 15 amino acids long. The junction had 8 bases not matched to a gene; V was cut back by 0 bases and J by 8 bases.

The CDR3 region is CAIRDYNEQFF. The CDR3 DNA sequence: TGTGCCATCAGGGACTACAATGAGCAGTTCTTC. The genes are TRBV10-3 and TRBJ2-1; D remains ambiguous. Trimming removed 6 bases at V and 3 bases at J, with 3 bases between. Germline CDR1 is ENHRY and CDR2 is SYGVKD. This CDR3 has 11 residues.